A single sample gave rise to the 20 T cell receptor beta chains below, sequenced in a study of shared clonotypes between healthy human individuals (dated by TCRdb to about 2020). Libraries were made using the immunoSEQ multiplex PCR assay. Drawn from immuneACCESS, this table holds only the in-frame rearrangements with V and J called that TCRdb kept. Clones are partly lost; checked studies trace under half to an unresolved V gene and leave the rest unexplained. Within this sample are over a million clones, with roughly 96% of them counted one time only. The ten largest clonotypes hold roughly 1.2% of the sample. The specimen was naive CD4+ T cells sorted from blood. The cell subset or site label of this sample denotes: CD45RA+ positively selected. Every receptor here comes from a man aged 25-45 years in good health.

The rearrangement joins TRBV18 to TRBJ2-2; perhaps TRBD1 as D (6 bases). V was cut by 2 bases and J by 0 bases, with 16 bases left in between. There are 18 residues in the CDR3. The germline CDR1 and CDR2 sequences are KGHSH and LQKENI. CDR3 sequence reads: CASSPLPSTGSNTGELFF. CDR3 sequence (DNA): TGTGCCAGCTCACCATTGCCTTCGACAGGTTCGAACACCGGGGAGCTGTTTTTT.

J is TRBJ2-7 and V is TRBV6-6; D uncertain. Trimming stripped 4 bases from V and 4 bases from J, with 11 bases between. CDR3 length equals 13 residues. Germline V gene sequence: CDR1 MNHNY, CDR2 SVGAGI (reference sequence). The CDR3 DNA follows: TGTGCCAGCAGTTCCCCCGATCGGTACGAGCAGTACTTC. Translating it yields CASSSPDRYEQYF.

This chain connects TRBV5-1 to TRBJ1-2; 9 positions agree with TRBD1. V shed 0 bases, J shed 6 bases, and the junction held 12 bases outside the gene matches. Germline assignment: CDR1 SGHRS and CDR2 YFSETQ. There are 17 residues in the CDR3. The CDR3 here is CASSLVPTTGGADGYTF. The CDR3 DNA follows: TGCGCCAGCAGCTTGGTCCCCACCACAGGGGGCGCAGATGGCTACACCTTC.

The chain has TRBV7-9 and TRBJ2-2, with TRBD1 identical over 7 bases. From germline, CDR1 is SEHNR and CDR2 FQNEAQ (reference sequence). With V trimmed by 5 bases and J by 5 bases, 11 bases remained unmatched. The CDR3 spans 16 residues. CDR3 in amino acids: CASSPGRDRPTGELFF. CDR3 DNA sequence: TGTGCCAGCAGCCCTGGCCGGGACAGACCTACCGGGGAGCTGTTTTTT.

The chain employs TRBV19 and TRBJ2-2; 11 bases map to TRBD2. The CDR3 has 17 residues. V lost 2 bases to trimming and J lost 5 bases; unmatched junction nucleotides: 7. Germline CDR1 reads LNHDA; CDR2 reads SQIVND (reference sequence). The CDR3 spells CASSIRLAGTGTGELFF. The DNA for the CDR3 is TGTGCCAGTAGTATAAGACTAGCGGGGACGGGGACCGGGGAGCTGTTTTTT.

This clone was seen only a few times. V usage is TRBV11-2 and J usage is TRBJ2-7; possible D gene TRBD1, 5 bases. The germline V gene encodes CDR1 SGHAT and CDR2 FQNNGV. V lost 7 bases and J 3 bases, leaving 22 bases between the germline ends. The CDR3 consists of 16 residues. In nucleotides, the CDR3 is TGTGCCAGCACCCCCCTGGGCCAGGCAAGGGGCTACGAGCAGTACTTC. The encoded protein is CASTPLGQARGYEQYF.

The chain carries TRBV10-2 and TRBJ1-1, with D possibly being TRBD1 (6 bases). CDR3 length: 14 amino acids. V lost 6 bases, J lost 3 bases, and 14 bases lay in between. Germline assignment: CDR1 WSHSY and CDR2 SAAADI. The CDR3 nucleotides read TGCGCCAGCAGCCCCAGGGGAGCCCACACTGAAGCTTTCTTT. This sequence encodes CASSPRGAHTEAFF.

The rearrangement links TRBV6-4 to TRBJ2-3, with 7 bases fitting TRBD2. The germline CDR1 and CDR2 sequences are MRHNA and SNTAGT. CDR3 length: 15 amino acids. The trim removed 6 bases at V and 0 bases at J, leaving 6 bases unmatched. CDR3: CASSLGGSSTDTQYF. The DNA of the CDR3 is TGTGCCAGCAGCCTGGGGGGGTCTAGCACAGATACGCAGTATTTT.

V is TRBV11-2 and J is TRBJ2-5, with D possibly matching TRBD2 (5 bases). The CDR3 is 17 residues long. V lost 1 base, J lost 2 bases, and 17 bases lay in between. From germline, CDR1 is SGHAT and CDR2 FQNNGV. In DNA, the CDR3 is TGTGCCAGCAGCTTAGGGGTAGCGCCTTACTTGCAAGAGACCCAGTACTTC. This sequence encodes CASSLGVAPYLQETQYF. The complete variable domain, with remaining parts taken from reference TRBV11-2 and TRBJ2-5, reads EAGVAQSPRYKIIEKRQSVAFWCNPISGHATLYWYQQILGQGPKLLIQFQNNGVVDDSQLPKDRFSAERLKGVDSTLKIQPAKLEDSAVYLCASSLGVAPYLQETQYFGPGTRLLVL.

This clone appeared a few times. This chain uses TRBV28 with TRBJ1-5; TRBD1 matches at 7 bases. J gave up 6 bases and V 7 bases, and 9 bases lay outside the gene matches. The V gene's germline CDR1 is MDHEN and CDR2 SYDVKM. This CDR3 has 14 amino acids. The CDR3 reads CASTSTGSPQPQHF. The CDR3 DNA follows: TGTGCCAGCACCTCGACAGGGAGCCCTCAGCCCCAGCATTTT. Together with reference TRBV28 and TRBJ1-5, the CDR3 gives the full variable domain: DVKVTQSSRYLVKRTGEKVFLECVQDMDHENMFWYRQDPGLGLRLIYFSYDVKMKEKGDIPEGYSVSREKKERFSLILESASTNQTSMYLCASTSTGSPQPQHFGDGTRLSIL.

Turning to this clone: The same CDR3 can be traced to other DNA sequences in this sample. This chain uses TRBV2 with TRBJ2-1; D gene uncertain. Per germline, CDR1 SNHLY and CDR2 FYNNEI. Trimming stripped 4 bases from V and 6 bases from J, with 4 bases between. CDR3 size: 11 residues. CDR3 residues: CASSVFNEQFF. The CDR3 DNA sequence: TGTGCCAGCAGTGTCTTCAATGAGCAGTTCTTC.

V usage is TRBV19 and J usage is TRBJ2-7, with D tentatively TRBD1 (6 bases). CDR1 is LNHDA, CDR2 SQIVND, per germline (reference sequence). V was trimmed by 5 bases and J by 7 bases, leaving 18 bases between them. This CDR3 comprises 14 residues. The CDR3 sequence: CASSVSGVPLEQYF. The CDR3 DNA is TGTGCCAGTAGTGTCTCAGGGGTTCCTCTGGAGCAGTACTTC.

The CDR3 region is CASSSGRDSNQPQHF. CDR3 coding DNA: TGTGCCAGCAGCTCAGGACGTGATAGCAATCAGCCCCAGCATTTT. The rearrangement joins TRBV7-9 to TRBJ1-5; D is uncertain. The CDR3 covers 15 residues. Germline V gives CDR1 SEHNR, CDR2 FQNEAQ (reference sequence). Trimming shortened V by 4 bases and J by 0 bases, and 10 bases separated the two germline ends.

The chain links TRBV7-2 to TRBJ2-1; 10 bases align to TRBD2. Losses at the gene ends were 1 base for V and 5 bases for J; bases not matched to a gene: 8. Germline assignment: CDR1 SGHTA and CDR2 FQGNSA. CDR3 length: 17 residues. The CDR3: CASSLGIGLAAHNEQFF. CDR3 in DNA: TGTGCCAGCAGCTTAGGGATCGGACTAGCGGCACACAATGAGCAGTTCTTC.

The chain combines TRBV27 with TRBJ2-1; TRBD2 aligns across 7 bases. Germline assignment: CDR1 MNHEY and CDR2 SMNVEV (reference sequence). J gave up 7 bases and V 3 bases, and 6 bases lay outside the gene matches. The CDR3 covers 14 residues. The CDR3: CASSFTGGGNEQFF. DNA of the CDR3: TGTGCCAGCAGTTTTACGGGAGGAGGGAATGAGCAGTTCTTC.

Written as DNA, the CDR3 is TGTGCCAGCAGTAATCCGGGACGCGAAGCTTTCTTT. It is translated as CASSNPGREAFF. The chain has TRBV2 and TRBJ1-1, with TRBD1 as a possible D gene (5 bases). Germline CDR1 SNHLY, CDR2 FYNNEI. This CDR3 has 12 residues. V was clipped by 5 bases and J by 8 bases, with 12 bases between them. Looking up the rest from reference TRBV2 and TRBJ1-1 gives the full variable domain: EPEVTQTPSHQVTQMGQEVILRCVPISNHLYFYWYRQILGQKVEFLVSFYNNEISEKSEIFDDQFSVERPDGSNFTLKIRSTKLEDSAMYFCASSNPGREAFFGQGTRLTVV.

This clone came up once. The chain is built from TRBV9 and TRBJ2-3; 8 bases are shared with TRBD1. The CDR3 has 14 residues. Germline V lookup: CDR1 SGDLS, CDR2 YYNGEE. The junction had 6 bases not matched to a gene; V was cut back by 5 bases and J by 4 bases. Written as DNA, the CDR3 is TGTGCCAGCAGAGCTACAGGGGGAGCAGATACGCAGTATTTT. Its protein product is CASRATGGADTQYF.

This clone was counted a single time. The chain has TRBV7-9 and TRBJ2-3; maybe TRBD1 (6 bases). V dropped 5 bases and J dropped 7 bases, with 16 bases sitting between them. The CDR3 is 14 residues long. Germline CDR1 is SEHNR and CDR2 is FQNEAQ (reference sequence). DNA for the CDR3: TGTGCCAGCAGCCCCGGACAGCCTGGGAATACGCAGTATTTT. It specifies CASSPGQPGNTQYF.

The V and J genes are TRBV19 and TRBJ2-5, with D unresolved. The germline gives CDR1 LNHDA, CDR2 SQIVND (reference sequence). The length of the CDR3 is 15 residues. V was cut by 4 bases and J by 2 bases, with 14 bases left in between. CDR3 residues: CASSTSPAGQETQYF. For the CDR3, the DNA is TGTGCCAGTAGTACCTCCCCCGCCGGTCAAGAGACCCAGTACTTC.

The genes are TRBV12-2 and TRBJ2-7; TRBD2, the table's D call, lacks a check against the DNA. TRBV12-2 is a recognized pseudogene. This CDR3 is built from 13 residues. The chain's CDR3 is CASRCGSPEEQYF. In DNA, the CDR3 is TGTGCAAGTCGCTGCGGGTCACCGGAAGAGCAGTACTTC.